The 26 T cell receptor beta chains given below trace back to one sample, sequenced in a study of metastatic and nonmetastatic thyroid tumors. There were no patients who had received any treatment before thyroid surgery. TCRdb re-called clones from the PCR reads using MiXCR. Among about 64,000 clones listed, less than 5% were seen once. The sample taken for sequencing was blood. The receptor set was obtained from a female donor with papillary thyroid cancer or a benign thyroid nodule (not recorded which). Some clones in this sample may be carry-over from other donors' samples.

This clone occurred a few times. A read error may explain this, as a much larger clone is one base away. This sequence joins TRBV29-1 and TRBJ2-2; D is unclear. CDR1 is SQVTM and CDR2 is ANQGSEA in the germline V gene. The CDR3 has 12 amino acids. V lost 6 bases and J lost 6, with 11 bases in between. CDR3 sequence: CSVFSVPGELFF. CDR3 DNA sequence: TGCAGCGTCTTTTCGGTGCCCGGGGAGCTGTTTTTT.

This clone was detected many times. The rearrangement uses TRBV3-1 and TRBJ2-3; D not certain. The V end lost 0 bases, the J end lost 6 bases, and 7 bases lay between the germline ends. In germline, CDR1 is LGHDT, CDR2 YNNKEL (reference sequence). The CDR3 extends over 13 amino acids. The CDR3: CASSQDGADTQYF. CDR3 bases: TGTGCCAGCAGCCAAGATGGTGCGGATACGCAGTATTTT.

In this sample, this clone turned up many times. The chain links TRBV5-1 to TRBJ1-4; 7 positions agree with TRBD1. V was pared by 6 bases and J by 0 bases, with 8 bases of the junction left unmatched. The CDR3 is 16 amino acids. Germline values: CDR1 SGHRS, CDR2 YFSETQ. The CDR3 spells CASTVGTAPTNEKLFF. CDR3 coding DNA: TGCGCCAGCACCGTGGGGACAGCCCCAACTAATGAAAAACTGTTTTTT.

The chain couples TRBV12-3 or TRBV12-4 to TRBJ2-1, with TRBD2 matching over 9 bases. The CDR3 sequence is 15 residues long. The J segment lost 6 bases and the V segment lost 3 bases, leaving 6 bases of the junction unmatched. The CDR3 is CASSFAGGLGNEQFF. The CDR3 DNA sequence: TGTGCCAGCAGTTTCGCGGGAGGGCTTGGCAATGAGCAGTTCTTC.

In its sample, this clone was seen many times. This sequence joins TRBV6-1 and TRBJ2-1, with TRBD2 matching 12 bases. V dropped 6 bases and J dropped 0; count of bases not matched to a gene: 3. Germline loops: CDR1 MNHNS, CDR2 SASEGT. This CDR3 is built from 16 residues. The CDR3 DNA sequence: TGTGCCAGCAGATCTAGCGGGAGGGGCTCCTACAATGAGCAGTTCTTC. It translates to CASRSSGRGSYNEQFF.

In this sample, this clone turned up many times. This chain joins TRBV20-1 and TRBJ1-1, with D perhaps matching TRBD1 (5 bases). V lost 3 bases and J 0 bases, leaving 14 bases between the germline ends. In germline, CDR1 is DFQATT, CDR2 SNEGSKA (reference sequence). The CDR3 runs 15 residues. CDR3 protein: CSASRQPIMNTEAFF. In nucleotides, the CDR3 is TGCAGTGCTAGCAGACAGCCCATTATGAACACTGAAGCTTTCTTT.

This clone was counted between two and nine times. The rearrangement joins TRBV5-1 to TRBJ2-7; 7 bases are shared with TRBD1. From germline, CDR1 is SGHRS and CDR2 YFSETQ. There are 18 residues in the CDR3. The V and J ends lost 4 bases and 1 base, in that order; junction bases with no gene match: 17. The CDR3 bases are TGCGCCAGCAGCCTTCCCTGTTTCGGGGCAGGGGGATCCTACGAGCAGTACTTC. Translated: CASSLPCFGAGGSYEQYF. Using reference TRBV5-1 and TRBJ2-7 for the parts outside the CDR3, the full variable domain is KAGVTQTPRYLIKTRGQQVTLSCSPISGHRSVSWYQQTPGQGLQFLFEYFSETQRNKGNFPGRFSGRQFSNSRSEMNVSTLELGDSALYLCASSLPCFGAGGSYEQYFGPGTRLTVT.

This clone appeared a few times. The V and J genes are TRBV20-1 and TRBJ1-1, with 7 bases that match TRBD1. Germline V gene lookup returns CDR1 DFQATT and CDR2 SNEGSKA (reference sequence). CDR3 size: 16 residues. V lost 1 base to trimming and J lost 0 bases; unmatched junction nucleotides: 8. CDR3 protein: CSARGGLGQLNTEAFF. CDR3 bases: TGCAGTGCTAGAGGAGGCTTGGGACAGTTGAACACTGAAGCTTTCTTT.

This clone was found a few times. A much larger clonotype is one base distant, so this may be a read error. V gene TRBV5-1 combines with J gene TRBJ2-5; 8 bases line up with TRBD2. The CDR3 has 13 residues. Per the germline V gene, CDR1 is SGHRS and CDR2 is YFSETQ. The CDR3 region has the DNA TGCGCCAGCAGCCCGGGACTAGAAGATACCCAGTACTTC. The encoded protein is CASSPGLEDTQYF.

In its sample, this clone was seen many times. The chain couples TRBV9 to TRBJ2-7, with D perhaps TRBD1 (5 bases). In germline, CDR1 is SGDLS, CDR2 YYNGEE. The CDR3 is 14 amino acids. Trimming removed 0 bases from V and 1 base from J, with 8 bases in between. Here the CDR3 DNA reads TGTGCCAGCAGCGTAGCAGGGCTTTCCTACGAGCAGTACTTC. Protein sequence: CASSVAGLSYEQYF.

The CDR3 is CASLRDRGLENQPQHF. CDR3 in DNA: TGTGCCAGCCTTCGGGACAGGGGTTTGGAAAATCAGCCCCAGCATTTT. The genes are TRBV12-3 or TRBV12-4 and TRBJ1-5, with TRBD1 matching over 10 bases. V trimming: 8 bases; J trimming: 4 bases; junction bases outside the gene matches: 11. The CDR3 covers 16 residues.

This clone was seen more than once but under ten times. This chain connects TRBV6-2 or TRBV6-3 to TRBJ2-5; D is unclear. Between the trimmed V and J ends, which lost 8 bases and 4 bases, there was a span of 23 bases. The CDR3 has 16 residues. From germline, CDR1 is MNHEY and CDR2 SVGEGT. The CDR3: CASGLGVGAPSETQYF. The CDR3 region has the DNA TGTGCCAGCGGTCTGGGTGTGGGTGCCCCATCAGAGACCCAGTACTTC.

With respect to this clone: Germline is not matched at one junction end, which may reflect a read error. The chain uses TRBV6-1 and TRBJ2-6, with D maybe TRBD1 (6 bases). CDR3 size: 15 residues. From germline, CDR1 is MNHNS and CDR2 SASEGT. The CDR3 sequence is CAGSEDSSGANVLTF. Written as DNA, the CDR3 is TGTGCCGGCAGTGAGGACAGCTCTGGGGCCAACGTCCTGACTTTC.

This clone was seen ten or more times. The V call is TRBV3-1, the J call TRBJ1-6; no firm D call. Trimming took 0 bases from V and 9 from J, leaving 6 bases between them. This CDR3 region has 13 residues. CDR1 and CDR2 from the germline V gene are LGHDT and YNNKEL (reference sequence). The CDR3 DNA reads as TGTGCCAGCAGCCAAGAAGGGATTTCACCCCTCCACTTT. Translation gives CASSQEGISPLHF. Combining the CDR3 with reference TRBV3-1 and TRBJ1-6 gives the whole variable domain DTAVSQTPKYLVTQMGNDKSIKCEQNLGHDTMYWYKQDSKKFLKIMFSYNNKELIINETVPNRFSPKSPDKAHLNLHINSLELGDSAVYFCASSQEGISPLHFGNGTRLTVT.

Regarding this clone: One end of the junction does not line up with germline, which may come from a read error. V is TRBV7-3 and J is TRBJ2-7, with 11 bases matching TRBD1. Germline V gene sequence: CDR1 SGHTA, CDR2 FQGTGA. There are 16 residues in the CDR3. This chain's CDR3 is CAISLGPRDRGVEQYF. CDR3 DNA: TGTGCCATCAGCTTAGGCCCCCGGGACAGGGGGGTCGAGCAATACTTC.

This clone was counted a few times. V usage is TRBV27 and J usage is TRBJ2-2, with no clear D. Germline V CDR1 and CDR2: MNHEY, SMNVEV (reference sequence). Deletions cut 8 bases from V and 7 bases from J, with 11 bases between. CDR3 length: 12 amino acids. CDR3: CASGVMGGELFF. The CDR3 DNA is TGTGCCAGCGGGGTCATGGGCGGGGAGCTGTTTTTT.

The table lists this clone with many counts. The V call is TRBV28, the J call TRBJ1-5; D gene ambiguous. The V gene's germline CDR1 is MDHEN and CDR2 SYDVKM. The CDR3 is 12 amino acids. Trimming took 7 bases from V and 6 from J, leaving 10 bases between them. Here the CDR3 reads CASMAVAQPQHF. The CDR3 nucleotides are TGTGCCAGCATGGCAGTGGCTCAGCCCCAGCATTTT.

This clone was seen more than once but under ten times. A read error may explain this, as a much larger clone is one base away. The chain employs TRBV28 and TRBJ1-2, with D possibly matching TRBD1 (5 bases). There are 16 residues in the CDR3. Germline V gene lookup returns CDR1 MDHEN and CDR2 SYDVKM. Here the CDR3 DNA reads TGTGCCAGCAGTTCCGAAGCCCGGGACGTCGCTCATGGCTACAACTTC. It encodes CASSSEARDVAHGYNF.

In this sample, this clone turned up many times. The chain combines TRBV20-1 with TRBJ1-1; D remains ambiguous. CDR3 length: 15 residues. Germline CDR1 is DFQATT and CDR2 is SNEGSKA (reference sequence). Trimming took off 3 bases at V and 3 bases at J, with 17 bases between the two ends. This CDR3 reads CSASPARLSHTEAFF. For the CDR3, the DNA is TGCAGTGCTAGCCCAGCTCGACTGAGCCACACTGAAGCTTTCTTT.

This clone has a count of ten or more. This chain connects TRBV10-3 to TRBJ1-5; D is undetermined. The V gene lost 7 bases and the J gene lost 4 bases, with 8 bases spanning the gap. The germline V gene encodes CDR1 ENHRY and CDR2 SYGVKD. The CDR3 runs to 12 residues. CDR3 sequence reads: CAINSENQPQHF. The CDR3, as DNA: TGTGCCATCAACTCCGAAAATCAGCCCCAGCATTTT.

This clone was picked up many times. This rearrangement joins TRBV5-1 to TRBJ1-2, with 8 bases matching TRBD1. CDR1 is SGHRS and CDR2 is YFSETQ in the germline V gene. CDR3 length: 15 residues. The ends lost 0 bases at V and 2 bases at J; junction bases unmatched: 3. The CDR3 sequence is CASSLGQGRNYGYTF. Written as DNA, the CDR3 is TGCGCCAGCAGCTTGGGACAGGGGAGGAACTATGGCTACACCTTC.

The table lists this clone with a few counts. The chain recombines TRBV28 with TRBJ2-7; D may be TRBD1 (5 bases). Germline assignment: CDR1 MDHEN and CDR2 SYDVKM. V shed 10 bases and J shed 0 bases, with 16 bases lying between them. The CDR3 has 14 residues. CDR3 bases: TGTGCCATCTGCCTGACTGACAGCTCCTACGAGCAGTACTTC. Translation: CAICLTDSSYEQYF.

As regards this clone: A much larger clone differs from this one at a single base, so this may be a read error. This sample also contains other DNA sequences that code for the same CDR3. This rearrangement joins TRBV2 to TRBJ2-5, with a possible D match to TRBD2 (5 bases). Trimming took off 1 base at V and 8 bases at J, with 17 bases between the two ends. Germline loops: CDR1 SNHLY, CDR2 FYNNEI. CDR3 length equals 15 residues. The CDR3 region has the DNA TGTGCCAGCAGTGAAGGATTGCAGGTGGAGGAAACCCAGTACTTC. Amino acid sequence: CASSEGLQVEETQYF.

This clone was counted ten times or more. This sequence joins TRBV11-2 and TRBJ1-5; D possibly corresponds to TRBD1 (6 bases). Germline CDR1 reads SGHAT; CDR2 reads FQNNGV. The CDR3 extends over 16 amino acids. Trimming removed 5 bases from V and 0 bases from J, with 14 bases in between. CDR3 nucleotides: TGTGCCAGCAGCCCAGGGACACCTAATAGCAATCAGCCCCAGCATTTT. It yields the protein CASSPGTPNSNQPQHF.

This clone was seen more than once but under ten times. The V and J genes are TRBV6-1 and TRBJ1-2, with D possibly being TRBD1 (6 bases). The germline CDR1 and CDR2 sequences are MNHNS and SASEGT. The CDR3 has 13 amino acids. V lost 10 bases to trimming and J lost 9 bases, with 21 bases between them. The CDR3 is CATDPRGGRRYTF. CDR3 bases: TGTGCCACCGATCCGCGTGGGGGCAGGCGCTACACCTTC.

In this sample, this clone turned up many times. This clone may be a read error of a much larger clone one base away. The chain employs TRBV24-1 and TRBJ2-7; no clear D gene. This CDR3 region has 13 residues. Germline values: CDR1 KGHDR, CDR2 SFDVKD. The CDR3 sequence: CATSEINSREQCF. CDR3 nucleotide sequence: TGTGCCACCAGTGAAATAAATAGCCGCGAGCAGTGCTTC.